This TCR beta chain was sequenced during a study of naive and memory T cell subsets. General study points: This RNA-based method may be sensitive to activation-related transcript changes.

Trimming took off 5 bases at V and 12 bases at J, with 17 bases between the two ends. In germline, CDR1 is SGHTA, CDR2 FQGNSA. This CDR3 contains 13 residues. For blood and skin samples, reverse transcription used TCR alpha and beta constant primers. Amplification of ligated cDNA took four PCR rounds with SP2 and nested alpha and beta constant primers. TCRdb itself ran the 5' RACE reads through MiXCR, one entry per CDR3 protein. The sample contains over 20,000 distinct CDR3 sequences, less than 25% of which appear only once. This clonotype is labeled as medium-sized. What it binds is unknown. Whole blood, around 2.5 ml, came from adult healthy volunteers. TCR cDNA received a 3' ligated oligonucleotide that carried a UMI. Cells were not sorted; total RNA input targeted roughly 1 to 1,100 ng.

This chain uses TRBV7-2 with TRBJ2-1, with D perhaps TRBD1 or TRBD2 (5 bases each). The TCR originated in a female donor in good health. CDR3: CASSPVGAEGQFF. The CDR3 nucleotides are TGTGCCAGCAGCCCCGTTGGGGCCGAGGGGCAGTTCTTC.